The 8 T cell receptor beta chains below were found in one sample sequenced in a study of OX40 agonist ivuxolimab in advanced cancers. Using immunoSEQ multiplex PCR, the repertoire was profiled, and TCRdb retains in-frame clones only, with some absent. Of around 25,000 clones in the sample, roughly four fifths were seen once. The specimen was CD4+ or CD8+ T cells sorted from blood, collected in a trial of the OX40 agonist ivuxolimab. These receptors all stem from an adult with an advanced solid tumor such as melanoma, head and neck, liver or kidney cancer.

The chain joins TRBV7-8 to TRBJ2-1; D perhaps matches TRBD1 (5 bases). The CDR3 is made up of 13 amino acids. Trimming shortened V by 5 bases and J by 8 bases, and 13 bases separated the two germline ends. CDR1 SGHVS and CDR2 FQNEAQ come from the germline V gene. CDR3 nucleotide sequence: TGTGCCAGCAGCCCAGCTACAGGACATGAGCAGTTCTTC. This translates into CASSPATGHEQFF.

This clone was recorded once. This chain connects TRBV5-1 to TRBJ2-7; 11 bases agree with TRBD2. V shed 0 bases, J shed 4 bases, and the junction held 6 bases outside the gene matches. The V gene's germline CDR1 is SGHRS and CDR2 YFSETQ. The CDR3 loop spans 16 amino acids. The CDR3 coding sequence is TGCGCCAGCAGCTTGGGCGTGGGACTAGCGGTGTACGAGCAGTACTTC. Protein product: CASSLGVGLAVYEQYF.

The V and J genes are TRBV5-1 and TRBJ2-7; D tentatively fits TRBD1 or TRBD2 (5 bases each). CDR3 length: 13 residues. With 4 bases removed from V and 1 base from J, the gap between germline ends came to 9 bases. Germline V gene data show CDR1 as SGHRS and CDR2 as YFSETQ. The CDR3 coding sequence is TGCGCCAGCAGCCCGGGACCATCCTACGAGCAGTACTTC. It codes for CASSPGPSYEQYF.

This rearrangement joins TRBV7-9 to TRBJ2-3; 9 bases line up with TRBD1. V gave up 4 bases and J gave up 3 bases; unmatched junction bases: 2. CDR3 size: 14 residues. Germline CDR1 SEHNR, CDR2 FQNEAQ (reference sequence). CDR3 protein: CASSSGQGTDTQYF. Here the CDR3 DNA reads TGTGCCAGCAGCTCCGGACAGGGGACAGATACGCAGTATTTT.

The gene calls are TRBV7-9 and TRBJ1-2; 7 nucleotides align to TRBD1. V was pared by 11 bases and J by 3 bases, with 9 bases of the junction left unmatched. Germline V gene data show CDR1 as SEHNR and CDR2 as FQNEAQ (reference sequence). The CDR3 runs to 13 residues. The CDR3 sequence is CAGQGEGDYGYTF. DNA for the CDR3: TGTGCCGGCCAGGGGGAAGGGGACTATGGCTACACCTTC. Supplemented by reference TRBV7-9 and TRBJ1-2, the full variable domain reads DTGVSQNPRHKITKRGQNVTFRCDPISEHNRLYWYRQTLGQGPEFLTYFQNEAQLEKSRLLSDRFSAERPKGSFSTLEIQRTEQGDSAMYLCAGQGEGDYGYTFGSGTRLTVV.

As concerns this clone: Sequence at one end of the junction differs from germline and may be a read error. The CDR3 protein is CASSLGLANEQLF. CDR3 in DNA: TGTGCCAGCAGCTTGGGACTAGCGAATGAGCAGCTCTTC. The V call is TRBV7-3, the J call TRBJ2-1, with TRBD2 matching 10 bases. The CDR3 has 13 residues. Germline CDR1 reads SGHTA; CDR2 reads FQGTGA.

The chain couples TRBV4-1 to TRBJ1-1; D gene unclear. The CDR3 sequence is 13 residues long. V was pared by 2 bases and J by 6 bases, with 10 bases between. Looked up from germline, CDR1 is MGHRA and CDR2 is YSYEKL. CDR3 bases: TGCGCCAGCAGCCAAAGACTGGTCGCTGAAGCTTTCTTT. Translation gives CASSQRLVAEAFF.

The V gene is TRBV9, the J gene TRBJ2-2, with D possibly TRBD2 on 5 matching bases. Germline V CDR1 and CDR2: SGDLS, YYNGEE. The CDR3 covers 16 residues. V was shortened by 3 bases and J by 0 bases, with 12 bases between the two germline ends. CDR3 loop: CASSARTEANTGELFF. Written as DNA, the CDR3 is TGTGCCAGCAGCGCCAGGACGGAGGCGAACACCGGGGAGCTGTTTTTT.